These T cell receptor beta chains were read from a single sample in a study of blood T cell repertoires in COVID-19. TCRdb's table, derived via immunoSEQ multiplex PCR, lists solely in-frame clones and lacks some. The sample lists 340,000 or so clones; roughly 87% were seen once. Source material: peripheral blood. Every receptor here comes from a man between 50 and 59 years old with active or convalescent COVID-19. Each CDR3 is given with its conserved first and last residue. The D gene is left open where the match is weak.

CDR3 protein: CASSPTSGGNYEQYF
CDR3 DNA: TGTGCCAGCAGTCCCACTAGCGGGGGAAACTACGAGCAGTACTTC
V gene: TRBV27
J gene: TRBJ2-7
D gene: TRBD2

CDR3 protein: CASTSGTAGNTIYF
CDR3 DNA: TGTGCCAGCACCTCCGGGACTGCCGGCAACACCATATATTTT
V gene: TRBV6-5
J gene: TRBJ1-3
D gene: .

CDR3 protein: CAISVVWTGATYEQYF
CDR3 DNA: TGTGCCATCAGCGTGGTGTGGACAGGGGCTACCTACGAGCAGTACTTC
V gene: TRBV10-3
J gene: TRBJ2-7
D gene: TRBD1

CDR3 protein: CASSQSRYPETQYF
CDR3 DNA: TGCGCCAGCAGCCAGTCGAGGTACCCTGAGACCCAGTACTTC
V gene: TRBV4-3
J gene: TRBJ2-5
D gene: .

CDR3 protein: CASSFAGSSGNTIYF
CDR3 DNA: TGTGCCAGCAGCTTCGCAGGAAGCTCTGGAAACACCATATATTTT
V gene: TRBV7-2
J gene: TRBJ1-3
D gene: .

CDR3 protein: CASSVAADRGFVNEQFF
CDR3 DNA: TGTGCCAGCAGCGTAGCCGCGGACAGGGGATTCGTCAATGAGCAGTTCTTC
V gene: TRBV9
J gene: TRBJ2-1
D gene: TRBD1

CDR3 protein: CASSLTVYGYTF
CDR3 DNA: TGTGCCAGCAGCCTGACAGTCTATGGCTACACCTTC
V gene: TRBV5-6
J gene: TRBJ1-2
D gene: .

CDR3 protein: CASSGPGLYNEQFF
CDR3 DNA: TGTGCCAGCAGCGGACCGGGACTTTACAATGAGCAGTTCTTC
V gene: TRBV2
J gene: TRBJ2-1
D gene: .

CDR3 protein: CASSFRQGNGYTF
CDR3 DNA: TGTGCCAGCAGTTTCCGACAGGGGAATGGCTACACCTTC
V gene: TRBV28
J gene: TRBJ1-2
D gene: TRBD1

CDR3 protein: CASSFLWDSFKGNYGYTF
CDR3 DNA: TGTGCCAGCAGCTTTCTCTGGGACAGCTTTAAGGGAAACTATGGCTACACCTTC
V gene: TRBV11-3
J gene: TRBJ1-2
D gene: TRBD1

CDR3 protein: CASSQARGFQETQYF
CDR3 DNA: TGTGCCAGCAGCCAAGCGCGGGGTTTCCAAGAGACCCAGTACTTC
V gene: TRBV3-1/TRBV3-2
J gene: TRBJ2-5
D gene: .

CDR3 protein: CASRRGGPTDTQYF
CDR3 DNA: TGTGCCAGCAGGCGGGGGGGCCCCACAGATACGCAGTATTTT
V gene: TRBV6-6
J gene: TRBJ2-3
D gene: TRBD2